This TCR beta chain was identified during a study of beta chain features in type 1 diabetes. In the study overall: Patients and healthy donors were similar in age, gender and cell yields.

What was sequenced were expressed TCRB transcripts, since all of the isolated RNA had been reverse transcribed. Sequencing used immunoSEQ multiplex PCR; TCRdb keeps in-frame clones, though not all of them. The sample lists 500,000 to 650,000 clones; roughly an eighth were seen once. Comment on this clone: Antigen specificity is unknown.

Findings and caveats of the study: Equally in patients and controls, PCR might preferentially amplify shorter templates. Among all four CD4+ subsets, Type 1 diabetes patients had TCRB CDR3s that were moderately but significantly shorter.

This CDR3 is built from 14 residues. Germline CDR1 SGHDT, CDR2 YYEEEE. V was trimmed by 4 bases and J by 4 bases, leaving 14 bases between them. Material for sequencing was naive CD4+ T cells from blood. The TCR comes from a young man with type 1 diabetes. The chain joins TRBV5-6 to TRBJ2-5, with D unresolved. The CDR3, as DNA: TGTGCCAGCAGCCACCTATCTAGTTCAGAGACCCAGTACTTC. It encodes CASSHLSSSETQYF.